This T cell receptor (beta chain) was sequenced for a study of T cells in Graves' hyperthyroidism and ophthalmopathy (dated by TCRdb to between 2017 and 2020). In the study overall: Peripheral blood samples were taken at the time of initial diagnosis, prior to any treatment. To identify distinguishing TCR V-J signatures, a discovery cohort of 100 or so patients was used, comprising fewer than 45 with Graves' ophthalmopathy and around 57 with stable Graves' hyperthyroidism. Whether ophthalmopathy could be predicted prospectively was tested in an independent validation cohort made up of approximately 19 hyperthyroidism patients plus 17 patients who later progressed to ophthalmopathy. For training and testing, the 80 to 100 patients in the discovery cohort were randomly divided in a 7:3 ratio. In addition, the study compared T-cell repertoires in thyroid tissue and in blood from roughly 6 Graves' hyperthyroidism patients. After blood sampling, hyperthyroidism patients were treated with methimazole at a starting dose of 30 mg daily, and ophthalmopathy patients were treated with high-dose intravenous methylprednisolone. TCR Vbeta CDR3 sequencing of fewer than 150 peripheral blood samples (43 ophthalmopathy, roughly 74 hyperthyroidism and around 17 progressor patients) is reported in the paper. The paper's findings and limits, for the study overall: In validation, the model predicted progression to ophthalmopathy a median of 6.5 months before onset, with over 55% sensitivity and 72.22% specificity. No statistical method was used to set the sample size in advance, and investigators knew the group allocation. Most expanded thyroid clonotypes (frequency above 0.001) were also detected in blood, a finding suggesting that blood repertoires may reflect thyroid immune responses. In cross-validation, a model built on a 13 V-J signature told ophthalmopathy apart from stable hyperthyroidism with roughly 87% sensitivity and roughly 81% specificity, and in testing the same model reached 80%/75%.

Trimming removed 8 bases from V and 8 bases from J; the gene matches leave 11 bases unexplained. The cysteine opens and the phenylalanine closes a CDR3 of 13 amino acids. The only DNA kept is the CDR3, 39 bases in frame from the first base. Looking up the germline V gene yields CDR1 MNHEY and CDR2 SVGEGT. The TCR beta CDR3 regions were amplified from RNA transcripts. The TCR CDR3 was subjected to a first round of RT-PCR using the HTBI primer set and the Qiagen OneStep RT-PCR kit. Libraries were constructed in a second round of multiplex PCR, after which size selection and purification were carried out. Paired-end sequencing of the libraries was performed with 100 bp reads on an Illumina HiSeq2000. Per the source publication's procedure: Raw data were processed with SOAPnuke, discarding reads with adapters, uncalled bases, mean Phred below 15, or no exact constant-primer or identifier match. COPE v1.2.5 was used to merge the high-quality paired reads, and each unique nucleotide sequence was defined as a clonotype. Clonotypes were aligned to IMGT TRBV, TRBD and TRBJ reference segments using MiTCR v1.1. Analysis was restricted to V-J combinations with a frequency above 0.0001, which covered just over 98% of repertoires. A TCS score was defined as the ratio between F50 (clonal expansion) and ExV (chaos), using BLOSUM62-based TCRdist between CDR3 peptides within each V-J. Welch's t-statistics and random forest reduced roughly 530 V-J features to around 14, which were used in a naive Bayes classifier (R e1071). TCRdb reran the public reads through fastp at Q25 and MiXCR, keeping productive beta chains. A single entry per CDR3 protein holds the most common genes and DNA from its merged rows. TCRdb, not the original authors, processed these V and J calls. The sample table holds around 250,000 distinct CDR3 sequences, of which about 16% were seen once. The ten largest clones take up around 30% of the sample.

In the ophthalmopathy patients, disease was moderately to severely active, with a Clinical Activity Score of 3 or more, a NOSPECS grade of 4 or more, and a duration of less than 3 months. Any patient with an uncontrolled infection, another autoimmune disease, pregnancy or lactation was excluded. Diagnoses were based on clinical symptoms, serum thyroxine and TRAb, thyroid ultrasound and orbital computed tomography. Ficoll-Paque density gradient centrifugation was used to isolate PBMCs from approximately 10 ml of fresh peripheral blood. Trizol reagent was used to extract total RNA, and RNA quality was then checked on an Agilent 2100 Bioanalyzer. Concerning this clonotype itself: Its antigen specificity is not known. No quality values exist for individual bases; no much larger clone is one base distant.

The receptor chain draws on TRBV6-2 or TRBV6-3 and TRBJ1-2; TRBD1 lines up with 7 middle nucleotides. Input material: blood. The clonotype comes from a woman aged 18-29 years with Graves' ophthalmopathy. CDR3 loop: CASGVTGAEGYTF. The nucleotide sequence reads TGTGCCAGCGGGGTAACAGGGGCGGAGGGCTACACCTTC.